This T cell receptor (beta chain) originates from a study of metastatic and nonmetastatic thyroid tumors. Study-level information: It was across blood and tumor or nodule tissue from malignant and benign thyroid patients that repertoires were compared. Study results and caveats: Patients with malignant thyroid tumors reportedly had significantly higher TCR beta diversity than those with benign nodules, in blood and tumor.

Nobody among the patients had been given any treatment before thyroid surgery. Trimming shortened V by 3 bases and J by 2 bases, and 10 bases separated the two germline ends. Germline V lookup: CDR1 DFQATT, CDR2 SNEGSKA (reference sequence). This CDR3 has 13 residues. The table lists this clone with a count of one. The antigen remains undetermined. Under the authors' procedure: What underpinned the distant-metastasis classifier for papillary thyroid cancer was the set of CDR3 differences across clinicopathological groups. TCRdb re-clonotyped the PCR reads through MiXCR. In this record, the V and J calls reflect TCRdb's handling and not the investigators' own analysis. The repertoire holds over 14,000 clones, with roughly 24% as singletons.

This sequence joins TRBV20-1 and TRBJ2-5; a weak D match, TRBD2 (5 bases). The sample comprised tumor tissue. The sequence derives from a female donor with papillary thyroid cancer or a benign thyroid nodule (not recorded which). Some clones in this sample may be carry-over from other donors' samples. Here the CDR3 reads CSAREDEQETQYF. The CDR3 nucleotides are TGCAGTGCTAGGGAGGACGAACAAGAGACCCAGTACTTC.